This TCR beta chain was observed in a study of shared T cell receptors in the human thymus. Produced via immunoSEQ multiplex PCR; TCRdb's table is partial and in-frame only. The data hold about 660,000 clones, with about 90% observed a single time. Trimming took 4 bases from V and 6 from J; bases not matched to a gene: 6. Per the germline V gene, CDR1 is MDHEN and CDR2 is SYDVKM. The CDR3 contains 15 residues. The sample was also reused in another study, on human thymus T cells. That source notes: In corrective heart surgery, resections were taken, and these provided the thymus tissue. Related research reported highly overlapping thymic repertoires among unrelated individuals.

The source material was thymocytes. The rearrangement uses TRBV28 and TRBJ1-5, with 10 bases identical to TRBD1. The receptor was derived from a boy younger than two with a congenital heart defect. CDR3 loop: CASSSLRDRGQPQHF. CDR3 coding DNA: TGTGCCAGCAGTTCCCTCCGGGACAGGGGTCAGCCCCAGCATTTT.